A selection of T cell receptor beta chains follows, all from one sample in a study of technical replicates of blood from a few donors. Repertoires were generated with immunoSEQ multiplex PCR, while TCRdb's copy carries only in-frame clones and drops some. The table lists 50,000 to 70,000 clones, 86% of them singletons. The sequenced sample consisted of PBMCs. The receptors shown here come from a human donor in good health. Some clones in this sample may be carry-over from other donors' samples. Each CDR3 is given with its conserved first and last residue. Each record gives: V gene, J gene, clone size, D gene, CDR3 DNA, CDR3 protein. A D gene is named only where the DNA matches it firmly. Size values are once, few and many counts, or a class for expanded clones, and some rows have none.

V: TRBV27; J: TRBJ2-7; size: .; D: TRBD1; DNA: TGTGCCAGCAGTTTCTCAGGGGGCTCTTACGAGCAGTACTTC; CDR3: CASSFSGGSYEQYF
V: TRBV9; J: TRBJ1-2; size: once; D: .; DNA: TGTGCCAGCAGCGTGATGGATGGGGCGGTTTATGGCTACACCTTC; CDR3: CASSVMDGAVYGYTF
V: TRBV28; J: TRBJ2-3; size: .; D: .; DNA: TGTGCCACCCAATCAGGGGGGCAAGATACGCAGTATTTT; CDR3: CATQSGGQDTQYF
V: TRBV7-3; J: TRBJ2-2; size: .; D: TRBD1; DNA: TGTGCCAGCAGCTTGGACCCGGGACAGGGGAACACCGGGGAGCTGTTTTTT; CDR3: CASSLDPGQGNTGELFF
V: TRBV5-6; J: TRBJ2-1; size: .; D: TRBD2; DNA: TGTGCCAGCAGCTTTCTATCTAGCGGGAGTTGGTATGAGCAGTTCTTC; CDR3: CASSFLSSGSWYEQFF
V: TRBV9; J: TRBJ2-1; size: .; D: .; DNA: TGTGCCAGCAGCGTAGGGTCGGTCAGGGAGCAGTTCTTC; CDR3: CASSVGSVREQFF
V: TRBV11-2; J: TRBJ1-1; size: .; D: .; DNA: TGTGCCAGCAGCTTAGCCCCCCAGAACACTGAAGCTTTCTTT; CDR3: CASSLAPQNTEAFF
V: TRBV5-6; J: TRBJ1-2; size: .; D: .; DNA: TGTGCCAGCAGCTTGTATCAGGGCGAAGCCTCTAACTATGGCTACACCTTC; CDR3: CASSLYQGEASNYGYTF
V: TRBV7-2; J: TRBJ2-2; size: .; D: .; DNA: TGTGCCAGCAGTCGGGAGAGGTACGGGGAGCTGTTTTTT; CDR3: CASSRERYGELFF
V: TRBV2; J: TRBJ2-3; size: many; D: .; DNA: TGTGCCAGCAGCGCGCCCGCAGATACGCAGTATTTT; CDR3: CASSAPADTQYF
V: TRBV11-2; J: TRBJ2-7; size: .; D: .; DNA: TGTGCCAGCAGCTTATTTAGCTTTGTGGGAGCCGGGCAGTACTTC; CDR3: CASSLFSFVGAGQYF
V: TRBV25-1; J: TRBJ1-5; size: .; D: TRBD1; DNA: TGTGCCAGCAGTGAGGGGACAGGGAATCAGCCCCAGCATTTT; CDR3: CASSEGTGNQPQHF
V: TRBV10-3; J: TRBJ1-1; size: once; D: .; DNA: TGTGCCATCAGTGAGTCGCGGGGCCAGAACACTGAAGCTTTCTTT; CDR3: CAISESRGQNTEAFF
V: TRBV6-5; J: TRBJ2-7; size: .; D: TRBD2; DNA: TGTGCCAGCAGTTACTCGTGGACTAGCGTCTACGAGCAGTACTTC; CDR3: CASSYSWTSVYEQYF
V: TRBV30; J: TRBJ1-1; size: .; D: .; DNA: TGTGCCTGGGAACGGGGGGGCTCTGGTTGGGGCACTGAAGCTTTCTTT; CDR3: CAWERGGSGWGTEAFF